This note documents a single TCR beta chain sequence. The antigen is not known. Profiling relied on immunoSEQ multiplex PCR, and the TCRdb table lists in-frame clones only, not all of them. This table has roughly 120,000 clones, over 75% appearing once. This sample was included in a study of T cell responses to AZD1222 COVID-19 vaccine. Study-wide background: Doses given second, at about 4 or about 12 weeks, were pooled. Study-level findings and limits: Spike-specific TCR breadth and depth grew following two AZD1222 doses. No day 14 peak samples; only post-peak repertoires were characterized.

Germline CDR1 is SNHLY and CDR2 is FYNNEI. CDR3 length equals 13 residues. With 6 bases removed from V and 4 bases from J, the gap between germline ends came to 10 bases. The receptor was derived from an adult in good health. The sequenced sample was peripheral blood, obtained on day 0 of AZD1222 vaccination. The chain recombines TRBV2 with TRBJ1-3; D is unclear. CDR3 protein: CASRYRAGNTIYF. CDR3 sequence (DNA): TGTGCCAGCAGATACCGGGCAGGAAACACCATATATTTT.